This T cell receptor beta chain was identified in a study of T cell responses to AZD1222 COVID-19 vaccine. A word on this clone: The antigen is undetermined.

Assay: immunoSEQ multiplex PCR; the TCRdb copy retains only in-frame clones and omits some. The data show tens of thousands of clones, under 95% seen once. Findings and limits, study-wide: There were repertoire samples only from the period after the peak T cell response. The donor group comprised mostly white British people and more females; the analysis possibly underestimated clonal diversity.

This TCR came from an adult in good health. The sequencing used peripheral blood, collected on day 0 of AZD1222 vaccination.

The CDR3 bases are TGTGCCAGCAGCCATAACTCTGGGGCCAACGTCCTGACTTTC. Its protein product is CASSHNSGANVLTF. V and J are TRBV3-1 (or the pseudogene TRBV3-2) and TRBJ2-6; D is unclear. V was cut by 3 bases and J by 0 bases, with 3 bases left in between. This CDR3 is built from 14 residues. Looked up from germline, CDR1 is LGHDT and CDR2 is YNNKEL (reference sequence).